This T cell receptor (beta chain) was retrieved from a study of blood T cell repertoires in COVID-19. On the study more broadly: The United States, Italy and Spain supplied acute and convalescent COVID-19 samples. The cDNA or gDNA used as material had been derived from T cells, B-cell-depleted T cells, or PBMCs.

Seattle researchers signed up patients amid active infection and tracked them longitudinally. Authors' methods: Reference gene primer amplification yielded estimated nucleated cell counts. Assay used: immunoSEQ multiplex PCR; TCRdb lists only in-frame clones, some missing. V and J calls and clone size are copied from that table; D and trimming were computed from the DNA. This table holds hundreds of thousands of clones, approximately 92% found once. This CDR3 has 21 amino acids. Germline lookup yields CDR1 LNHNV and CDR2 YYDKDF (reference sequence). The V segment lost 2 bases and the J segment 0 bases; nucleotides outside the gene matches: 12.

The TCR originated in a young man with COVID-19, enrolled during active disease. The gene calls are TRBV15 and TRBJ2-1, with 14 positions matching TRBD2. The sample comprised peripheral blood. CDR3 nucleotide sequence: TGTGCCACCAGCAGAACTACCGGGACTAGCGGGGGCTTAAGCTCCTACAATGAGCAGTTCTTC. This codes for CATSRTTGTSGGLSSYNEQFF.